This T cell receptor (beta chain) comes out of a study of blood T cells in healthy people across ages. Overall study results and limits: Versus aged donors, long-lived donors had higher diversity and more naive CD4+ cells.

Concerning this clonotype itself: Its antigen is still unknown.

The germline V gene has CDR1 MNHEY and CDR2 SMNVEV (reference sequence). The length of the CDR3 is 16 residues. The V end was cut by 0 bases, the J end by 4 bases, with 16 bases between. Alongside a J-beta primer mix, a sample-barcoded 5' primer served in a second PCR lasting roughly 6 to 11 cycles. TCRdb analysed the 5' RACE reads with MiXCR anew, one entry per CDR3 protein. Of fewer than 2,000,000 distinct CDR3 sequences listed, roughly 43% are singletons. The chain couples TRBV27 to TRBJ2-7; maybe TRBD2 (7 bases). The sample comprised blood. This TCR was recovered from a human donor in good health. The CDR3 is CASSLSGGARLYEQYF. CDR3 DNA: TGTGCCAGCAGTTTATCTGGGGGGGCGCGACTTTACGAGCAGTACTTC.